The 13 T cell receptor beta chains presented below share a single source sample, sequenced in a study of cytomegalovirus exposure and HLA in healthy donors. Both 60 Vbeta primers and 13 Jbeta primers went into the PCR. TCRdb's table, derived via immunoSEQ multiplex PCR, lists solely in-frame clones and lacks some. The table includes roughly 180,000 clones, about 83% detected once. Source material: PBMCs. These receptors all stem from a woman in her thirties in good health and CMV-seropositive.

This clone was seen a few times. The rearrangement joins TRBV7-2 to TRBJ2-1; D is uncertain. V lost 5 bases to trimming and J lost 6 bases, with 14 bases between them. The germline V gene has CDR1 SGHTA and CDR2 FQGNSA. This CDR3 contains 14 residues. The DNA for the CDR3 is TGTGCCAGCAGCCCCCAACCGATCAGCAATGAGCAGTTCTTC. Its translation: CASSPQPISNEQFF.

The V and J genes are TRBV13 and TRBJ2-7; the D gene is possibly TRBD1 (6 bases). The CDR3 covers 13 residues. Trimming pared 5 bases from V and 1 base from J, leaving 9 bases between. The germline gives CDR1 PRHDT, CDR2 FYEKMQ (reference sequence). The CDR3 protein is CASSEGQSYEQYF. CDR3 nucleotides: TGTGCCAGCAGCGAAGGACAGTCCTACGAGCAGTACTTC.

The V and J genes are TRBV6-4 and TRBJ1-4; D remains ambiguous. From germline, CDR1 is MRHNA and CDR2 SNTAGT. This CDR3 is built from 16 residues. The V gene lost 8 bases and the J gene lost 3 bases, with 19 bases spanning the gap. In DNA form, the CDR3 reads TGTGCCAGCGAGGTTCGGCGGGAGGGATCTAATGAAAAACTGTTTTTT. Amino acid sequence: CASEVRREGSNEKLFF.

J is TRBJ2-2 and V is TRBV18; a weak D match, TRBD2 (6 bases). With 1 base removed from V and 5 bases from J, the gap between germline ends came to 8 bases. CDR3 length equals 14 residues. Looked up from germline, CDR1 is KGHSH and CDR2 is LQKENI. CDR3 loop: CASSPRGGTGELFF. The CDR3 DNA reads TGTGCCAGCTCACCACGGGGAGGTACCGGGGAGCTGTTTTTT.

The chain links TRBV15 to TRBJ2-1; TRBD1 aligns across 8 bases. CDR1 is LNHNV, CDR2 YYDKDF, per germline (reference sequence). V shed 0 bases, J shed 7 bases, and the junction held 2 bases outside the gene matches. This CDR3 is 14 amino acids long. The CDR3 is CATSRDNRGNEQFF. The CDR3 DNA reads TGTGCCACCAGCAGAGATAACAGGGGGAATGAGCAGTTCTTC.

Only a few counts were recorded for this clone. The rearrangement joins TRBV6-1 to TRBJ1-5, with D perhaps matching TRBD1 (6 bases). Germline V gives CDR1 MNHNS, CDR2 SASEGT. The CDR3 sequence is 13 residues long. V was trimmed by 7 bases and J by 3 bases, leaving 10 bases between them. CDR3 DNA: TGTGCCAGCAAAGGGGGTATCAATCAGCCCCAGCATTTT. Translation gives CASKGGINQPQHF.

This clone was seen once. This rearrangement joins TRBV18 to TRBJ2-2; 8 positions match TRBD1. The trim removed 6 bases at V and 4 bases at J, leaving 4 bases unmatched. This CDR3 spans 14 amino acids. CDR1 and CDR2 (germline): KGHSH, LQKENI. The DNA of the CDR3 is TGTGCCAGCTCCGGACAGGGTGGCACCGGGGAGCTGTTTTTT. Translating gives CASSGQGGTGELFF. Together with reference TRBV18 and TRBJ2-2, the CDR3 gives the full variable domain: NAGVMQNPRHLVRRRGQEARLRCSPMKGHSHVYWYRQLPEEGLKFMVYLQKENIIDESGMPKERFSAEFPKEGPSILRIQQVVRGDSAAYFCASSGQGGTGELFFGEGSRLTVL.

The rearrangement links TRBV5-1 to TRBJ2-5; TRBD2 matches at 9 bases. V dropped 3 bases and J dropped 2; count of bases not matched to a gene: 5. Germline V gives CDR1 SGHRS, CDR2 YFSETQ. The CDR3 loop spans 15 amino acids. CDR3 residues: CASSSLAGPQETQYF. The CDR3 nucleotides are TGCGCCAGCAGCTCCCTAGCGGGACCACAAGAGACCCAGTACTTC. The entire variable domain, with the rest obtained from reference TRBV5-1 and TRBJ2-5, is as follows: KAGVTQTPRYLIKTRGQQVTLSCSPISGHRSVSWYQQTPGQGLQFLFEYFSETQRNKGNFPGRFSGRQFSNSRSEMNVSTLELGDSALYLCASSSLAGPQETQYFGPGTRLLVL.

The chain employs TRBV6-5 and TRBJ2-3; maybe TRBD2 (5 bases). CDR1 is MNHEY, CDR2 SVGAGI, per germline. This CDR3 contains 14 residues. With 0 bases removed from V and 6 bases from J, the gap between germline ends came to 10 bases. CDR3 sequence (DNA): TGTGCCAGCAGTTACTCGACTATCGGGGATACGCAGTATTTT. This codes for CASSYSTIGDTQYF.

The CDR3, as DNA: TGTGCCAGCAGACGACAGGGGAGCACTGAAGCTTTCTTT. Translation: CASRRQGSTEAFF. The rearrangement links TRBV6-4 to TRBJ1-1; 8 bases line up with TRBD1. This CDR3 region has 13 residues. Germline lookup yields CDR1 MRHNA and CDR2 SNTAGT. J was trimmed by 4 bases and V by 6 bases; bases with no gene match: 4.

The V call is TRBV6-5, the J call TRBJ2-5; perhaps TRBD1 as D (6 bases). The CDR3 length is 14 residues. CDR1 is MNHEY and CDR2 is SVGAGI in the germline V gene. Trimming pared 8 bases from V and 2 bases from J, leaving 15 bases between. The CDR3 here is CASGRYGQQETQYF. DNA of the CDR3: TGTGCCAGCGGCCGTTACGGACAGCAAGAGACCCAGTACTTC.

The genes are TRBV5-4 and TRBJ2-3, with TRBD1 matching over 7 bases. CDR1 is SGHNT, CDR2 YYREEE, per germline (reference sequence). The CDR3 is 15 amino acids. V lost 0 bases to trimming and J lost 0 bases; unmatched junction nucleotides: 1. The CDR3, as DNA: TGTGCCAGCAGCTTGGCGGGACAGAGCACAGATACGCAGTATTTT. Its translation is CASSLAGQSTDTQYF.

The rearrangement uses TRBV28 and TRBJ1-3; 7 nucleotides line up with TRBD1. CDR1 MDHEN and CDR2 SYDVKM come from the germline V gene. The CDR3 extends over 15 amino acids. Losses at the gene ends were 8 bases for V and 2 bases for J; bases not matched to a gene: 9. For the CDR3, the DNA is TGTGCCAGCCAGGGGGATCAGGGAGCTGGAAACACCATATATTTT. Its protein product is CASQGDQGAGNTIYF.